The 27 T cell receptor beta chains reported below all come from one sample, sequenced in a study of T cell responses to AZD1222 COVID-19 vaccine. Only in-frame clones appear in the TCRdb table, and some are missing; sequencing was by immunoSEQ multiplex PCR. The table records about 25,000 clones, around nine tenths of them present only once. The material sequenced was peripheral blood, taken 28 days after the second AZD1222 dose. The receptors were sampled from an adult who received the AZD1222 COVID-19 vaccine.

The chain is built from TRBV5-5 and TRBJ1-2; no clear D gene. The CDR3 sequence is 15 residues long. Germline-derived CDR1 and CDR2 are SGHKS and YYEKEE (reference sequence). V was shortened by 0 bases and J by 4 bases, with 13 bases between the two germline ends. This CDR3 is CASSLEFSRGYGYTF. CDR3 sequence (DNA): TGTGCCAGCAGCTTGGAGTTCTCACGGGGCTATGGCTACACCTTC.

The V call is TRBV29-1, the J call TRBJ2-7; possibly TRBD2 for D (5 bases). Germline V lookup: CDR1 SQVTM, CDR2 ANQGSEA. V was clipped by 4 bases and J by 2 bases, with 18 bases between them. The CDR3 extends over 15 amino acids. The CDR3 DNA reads TGCAGCGTTGTCCCCCGGGCGGGTAAGGCCTACGAGCAGTACTTC. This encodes CSVVPRAGKAYEQYF.

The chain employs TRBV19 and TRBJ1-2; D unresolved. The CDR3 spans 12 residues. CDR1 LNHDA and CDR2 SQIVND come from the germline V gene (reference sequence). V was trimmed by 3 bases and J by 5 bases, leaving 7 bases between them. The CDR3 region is CASSISEYGYTF. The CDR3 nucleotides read TGTGCCAGTAGTATCTCAGAGTATGGCTACACCTTC.

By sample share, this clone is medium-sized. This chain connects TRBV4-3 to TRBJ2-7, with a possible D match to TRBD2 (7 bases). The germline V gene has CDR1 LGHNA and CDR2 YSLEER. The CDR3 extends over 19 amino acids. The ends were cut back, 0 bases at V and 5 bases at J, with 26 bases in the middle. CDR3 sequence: CASSQDGGGSSGTLNEQYF. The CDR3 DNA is TGCGCCAGCAGCCAAGATGGGGGGGGCTCGAGCGGGACGCTAAACGAGCAGTACTTC.

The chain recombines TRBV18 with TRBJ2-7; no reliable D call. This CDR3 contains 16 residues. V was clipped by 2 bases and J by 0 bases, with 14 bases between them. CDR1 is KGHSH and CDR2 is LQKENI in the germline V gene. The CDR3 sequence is CASSPGKGVFSYEQYF. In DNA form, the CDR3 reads TGTGCCAGCTCACCAGGAAAAGGCGTCTTCTCCTACGAGCAGTACTTC.

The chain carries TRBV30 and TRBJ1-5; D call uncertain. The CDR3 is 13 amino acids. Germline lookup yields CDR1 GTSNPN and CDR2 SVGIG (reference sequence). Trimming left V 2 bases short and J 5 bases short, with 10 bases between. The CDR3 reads CAWSTVPHQPQHF. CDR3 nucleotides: TGTGCCTGGAGTACGGTCCCCCATCAGCCCCAGCATTTT.

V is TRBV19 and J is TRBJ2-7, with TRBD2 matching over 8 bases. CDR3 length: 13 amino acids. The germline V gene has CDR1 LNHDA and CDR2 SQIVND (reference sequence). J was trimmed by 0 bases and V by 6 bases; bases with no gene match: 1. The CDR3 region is CASRGTSSYEQYF. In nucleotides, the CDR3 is TGTGCCAGTAGGGGGACTAGCTCCTACGAGCAGTACTTC.

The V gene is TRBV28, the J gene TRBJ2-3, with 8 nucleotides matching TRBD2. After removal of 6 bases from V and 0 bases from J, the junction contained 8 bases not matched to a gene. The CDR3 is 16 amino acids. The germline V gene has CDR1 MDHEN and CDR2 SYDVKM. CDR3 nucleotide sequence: TGTGCCAGCAGCGGCCCTAGCGGGCCTAGCACAGATACGCAGTATTTT. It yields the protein CASSGPSGPSTDTQYF.

The CDR3 DNA sequence: TGTGCCATCAGGGGGGACACCGAGGAGCAGTACTTC. It codes for CAIRGDTEEQYF. V usage is TRBV10-3 and J usage is TRBJ2-7, with TRBD1 as a possible D gene (6 bases). The CDR3 spans 12 residues. Trimming removed 6 bases from V and 7 bases from J, with 13 bases in between. Germline CDR1 ENHRY, CDR2 SYGVKD.

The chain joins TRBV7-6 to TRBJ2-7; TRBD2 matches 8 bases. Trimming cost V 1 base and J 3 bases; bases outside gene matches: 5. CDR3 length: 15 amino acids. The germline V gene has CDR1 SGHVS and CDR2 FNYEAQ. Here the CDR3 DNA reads TGTGCCAGCAGCTTAGTGGCCGGGAGGGACTACGAGCAGTACTTC. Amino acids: CASSLVAGRDYEQYF.

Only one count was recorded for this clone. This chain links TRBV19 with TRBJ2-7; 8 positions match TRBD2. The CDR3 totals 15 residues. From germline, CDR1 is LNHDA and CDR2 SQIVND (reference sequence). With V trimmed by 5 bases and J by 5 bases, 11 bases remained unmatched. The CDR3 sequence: CASSGVGAGAHEQYF. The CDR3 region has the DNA TGTGCCAGTAGTGGGGTAGGAGCGGGAGCCCACGAGCAGTACTTC. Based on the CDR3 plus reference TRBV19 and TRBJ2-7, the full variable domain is DGGITQSPKYLFRKEGQNVTLSCEQNLNHDAMYWYRQDPGQGLRLIYYSQIVNDFQKGDIAEGYSVSREKKESFPLTVTSAQKNPTAFYLCASSGVGAGAHEQYFGPGTRLTVT.

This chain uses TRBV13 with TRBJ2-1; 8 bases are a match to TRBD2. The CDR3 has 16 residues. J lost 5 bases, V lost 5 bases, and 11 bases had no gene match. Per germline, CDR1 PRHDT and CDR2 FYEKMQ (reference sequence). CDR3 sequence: CASSHPLAGTHNEQFF. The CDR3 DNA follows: TGTGCCAGCAGCCACCCTCTAGCGGGCACTCACAATGAGCAGTTCTTC.

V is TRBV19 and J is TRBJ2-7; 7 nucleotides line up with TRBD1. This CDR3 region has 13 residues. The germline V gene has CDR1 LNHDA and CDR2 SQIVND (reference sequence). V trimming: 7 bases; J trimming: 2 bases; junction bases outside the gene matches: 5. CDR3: CASTDGTAYEQYF. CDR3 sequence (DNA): TGTGCCAGTACCGATGGGACAGCCTACGAGCAGTACTTC.

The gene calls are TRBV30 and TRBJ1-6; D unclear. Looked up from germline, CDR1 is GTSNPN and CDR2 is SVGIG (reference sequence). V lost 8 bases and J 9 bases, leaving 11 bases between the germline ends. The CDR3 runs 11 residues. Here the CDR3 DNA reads TGTGCCGCGAGGGTCGGTTCACCCCTCCACTTT. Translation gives CAARVGSPLHF.

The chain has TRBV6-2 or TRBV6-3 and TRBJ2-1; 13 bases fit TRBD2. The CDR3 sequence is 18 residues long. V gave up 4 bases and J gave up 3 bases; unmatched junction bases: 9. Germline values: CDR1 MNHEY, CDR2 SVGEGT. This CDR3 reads CASSSETSGRLNYNEQFF. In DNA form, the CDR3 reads TGTGCCAGCAGTTCCGAGACTAGCGGGAGGCTAAACTACAATGAGCAGTTCTTC.

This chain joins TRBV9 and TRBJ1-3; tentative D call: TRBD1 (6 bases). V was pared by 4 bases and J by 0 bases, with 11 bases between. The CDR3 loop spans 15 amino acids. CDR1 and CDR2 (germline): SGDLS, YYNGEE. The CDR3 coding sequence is TGTGCCAGCAGCCCAGGGGACTACTCTGGAAACACCATATATTTT. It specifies CASSPGDYSGNTIYF.

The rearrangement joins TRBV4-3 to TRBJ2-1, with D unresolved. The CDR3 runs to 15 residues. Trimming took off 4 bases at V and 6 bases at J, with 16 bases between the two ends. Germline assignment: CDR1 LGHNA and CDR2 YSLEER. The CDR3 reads CASSRMATVPNEQFF. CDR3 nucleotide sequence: TGCGCCAGCAGCCGCATGGCAACTGTTCCCAATGAGCAGTTCTTC.

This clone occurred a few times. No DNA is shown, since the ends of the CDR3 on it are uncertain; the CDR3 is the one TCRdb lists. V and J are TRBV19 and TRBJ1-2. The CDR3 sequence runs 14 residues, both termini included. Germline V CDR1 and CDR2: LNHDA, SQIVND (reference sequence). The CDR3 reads CASSIVGAGASFTF.

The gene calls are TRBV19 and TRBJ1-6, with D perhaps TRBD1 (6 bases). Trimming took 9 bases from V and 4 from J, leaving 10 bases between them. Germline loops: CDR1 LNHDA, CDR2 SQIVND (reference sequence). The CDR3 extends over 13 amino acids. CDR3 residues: CASSTGYNSPLHF. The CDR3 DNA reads TGTGCCAGCTCGACAGGATATAATTCACCCCTCCACTTT.

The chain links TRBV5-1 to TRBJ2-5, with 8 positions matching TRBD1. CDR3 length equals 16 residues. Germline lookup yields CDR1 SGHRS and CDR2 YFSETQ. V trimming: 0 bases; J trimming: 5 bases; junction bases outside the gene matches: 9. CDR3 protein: CASSLGHGQGAETQYF. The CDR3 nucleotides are TGCGCCAGCAGCTTGGGCCACGGGCAGGGGGCTGAGACCCAGTACTTC.

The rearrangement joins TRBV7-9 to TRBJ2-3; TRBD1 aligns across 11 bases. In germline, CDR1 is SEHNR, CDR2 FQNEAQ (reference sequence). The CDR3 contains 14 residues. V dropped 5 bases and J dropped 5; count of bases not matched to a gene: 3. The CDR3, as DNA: TGTGCCAGCAGCCCGGGGACAGGGGGAGATACGCAGTATTTT. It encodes CASSPGTGGDTQYF.

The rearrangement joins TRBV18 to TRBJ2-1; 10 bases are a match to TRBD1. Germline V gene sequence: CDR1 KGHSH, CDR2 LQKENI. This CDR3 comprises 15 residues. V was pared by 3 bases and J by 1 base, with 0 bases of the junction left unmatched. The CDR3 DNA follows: TGTGCCAGCTCACCGGGACAGGGGTCCTACAATGAGCAGTTCTTC. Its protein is CASSPGQGSYNEQFF.

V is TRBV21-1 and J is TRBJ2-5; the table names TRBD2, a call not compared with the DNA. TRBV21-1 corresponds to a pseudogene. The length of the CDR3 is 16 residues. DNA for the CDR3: TGTGCCAGCAGCAAAATTGTGCGGGGCCCACAAGAGACCCAGTACTTC. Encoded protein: CASSKIVRGPQETQYF.

CDR3 nucleotide sequence: TGTGCCAGCAGTTACTCCCCGGGACAGGGGGTGGAAAAACTGTTTTTT. This translates into CASSYSPGQGVEKLFF. This chain joins TRBV6-5 and TRBJ1-4; 11 bases align to TRBD1. V dropped 0 bases and J dropped 8; count of bases not matched to a gene: 5. CDR1 and CDR2 from the germline V gene are MNHEY and SVGAGI. The CDR3 is 16 amino acids.

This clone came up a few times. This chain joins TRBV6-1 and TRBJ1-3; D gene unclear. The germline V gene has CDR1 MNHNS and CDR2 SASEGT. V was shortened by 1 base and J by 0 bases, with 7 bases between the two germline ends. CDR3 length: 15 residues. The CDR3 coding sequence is TGTGCCAGCAGTGAAGAGGCAGGCTCTGGAAACACCATATATTTT. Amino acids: CASSEEAGSGNTIYF.

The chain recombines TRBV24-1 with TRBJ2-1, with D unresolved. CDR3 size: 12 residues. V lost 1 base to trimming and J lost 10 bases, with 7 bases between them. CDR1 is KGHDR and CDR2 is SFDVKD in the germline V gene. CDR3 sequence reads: CATSDFRPEQFF. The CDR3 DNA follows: TGTGCCACCAGTGATTTTAGACCGGAGCAGTTCTTC.

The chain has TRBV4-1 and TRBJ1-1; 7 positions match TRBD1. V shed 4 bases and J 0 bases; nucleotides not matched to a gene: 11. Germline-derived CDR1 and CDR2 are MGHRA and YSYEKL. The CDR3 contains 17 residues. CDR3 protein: CASSRSGQLIMNTEAFF. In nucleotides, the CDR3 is TGCGCCAGCAGCCGATCGGGACAGCTTATAATGAACACTGAAGCTTTCTTT.